The 14 T cell receptor beta chains reported below all come from one sample, sequenced in a study of radiotherapy plus CTLA-4 blockade in lung cancer. Here immunoSEQ multiplex PCR was the method, and the copy in TCRdb shows in-frame clones only, minus some. The data contain approximately 40,000 clones, over 60% of them singletons. The sequencing used peripheral blood, collected from a patient treated with radiotherapy plus ipilimumab. The receptors come from a human donor with non-small cell lung cancer who had stable disease on radiotherapy plus ipilimumab.

The chain uses TRBV5-1 and TRBJ1-2, with D possibly being TRBD1 (5 bases). The germline V gene has CDR1 SGHRS and CDR2 YFSETQ. V lost 0 bases and J lost 0, with 6 bases in between. The CDR3 totals 14 residues. CDR3 sequence (DNA): TGCGCCAGCAGCTTGGTACAGGCTAACTATGGCTACACCTTC. It is translated as CASSLVQANYGYTF.

The DNA of the CDR3 is TGTGCCAGCAGTGAAACCCCACTGAAGCCCCAGCATTTT. The encoded protein is CASSETPLKPQHF. The V gene is TRBV2, the J gene TRBJ1-5; D unclear. Germline loops: CDR1 SNHLY, CDR2 FYNNEI. V lost 2 bases to trimming and J lost 8 bases, with 10 bases between them. This CDR3 region has 13 residues.

The chain couples TRBV6-6 to TRBJ2-5; possible D gene TRBD1, 7 bases. The V gene lost 8 bases and the J gene lost 4 bases, with 20 bases spanning the gap. Germline V gene lookup returns CDR1 MNHNY and CDR2 SVGAGI (reference sequence). The CDR3 length is 15 residues. CDR3 sequence (DNA): TGTGCCAGCCTCAAAGGAGGAGGGGGCTCAGAGACCCAGTACTTC. Encoded protein: CASLKGGGGSETQYF.

J is TRBJ2-2 and V is TRBV5-6, with TRBD1 matching 7 bases. V gave up 4 bases and J gave up 1 base; unmatched junction bases: 4. Germline V CDR1 and CDR2: SGHDT, YYEEEE. The CDR3 is 15 residues long. The chain's CDR3 is CASSKGQLNTGELFF. CDR3 sequence (DNA): TGTGCCAGCAGCAAGGGACAGCTGAACACCGGGGAGCTGTTTTTT.

This clone was counted once. The chain joins TRBV10-2 to TRBJ1-5, with a possible D match to TRBD1 (5 bases). CDR1 WSHSY and CDR2 SAAADI come from the germline V gene. The CDR3 runs to 13 residues. V was shortened by 7 bases and J by 7 bases, with 14 bases between the two germline ends. DNA of the CDR3: TGCGCCAGCACTGACAGTCTCTTCCAGCCCCAGCATTTT. This encodes CASTDSLFQPQHF.

The chain has TRBV5-1 and TRBJ2-3; perhaps TRBD2 as D (6 bases). The V gene's germline CDR1 is SGHRS and CDR2 YFSETQ. The germline V and J ends were trimmed by 5 bases and 5 bases, with 15 bases remaining between them. This CDR3 is 14 amino acids long. The CDR3 nucleotides are TGCGCCAGCAGGCGATCGGGGGAGAAAGATACGCAGTATTTT. Its protein product is CASRRSGEKDTQYF.

This chain connects TRBV5-4 to TRBJ1-4; D is uncertain. CDR3 size: 17 residues. Germline V gene sequence: CDR1 SGHNT, CDR2 YYREEE (reference sequence). The V gene lost 0 bases and the J gene lost 3 bases, with 15 bases spanning the gap. The CDR3: CASSLGGLDAANEKLFF. CDR3 in DNA: TGTGCCAGCAGCTTGGGAGGACTGGACGCTGCTAATGAAAAACTGTTTTTT.

The chain uses TRBV5-6 and TRBJ2-1, with TRBD2 identical over 8 bases. Germline V gives CDR1 SGHDT, CDR2 YYEEEE. This CDR3 has 17 residues. The V and J ends lost 3 bases and 2 bases, in that order; junction bases with no gene match: 10. The CDR3 reads CASSSISGAEAYNEQFF. CDR3 DNA: TGTGCCAGCAGCTCCATTAGCGGGGCCGAAGCCTACAATGAGCAGTTCTTC.

The CDR3 coding sequence is TGTGCCAGCAGCTTATTTGGAGGGTCTGAAGCTTTCTTT. Protein sequence: CASSLFGGSEAFF. This chain uses TRBV11-2 with TRBJ1-1, with D hard to call. V dropped 2 bases and J dropped 6 bases, with 10 bases sitting between them. The CDR3 loop spans 13 amino acids. Germline CDR1 is SGHAT and CDR2 is FQNNGV.

This rearrangement joins TRBV13 to TRBJ1-1; unclear D gene. V was clipped by 6 bases and J by 3 bases, with 8 bases between them. The CDR3 totals 12 residues. Germline CDR1 and CDR2: PRHDT and FYEKMQ (reference sequence). CDR3 nucleotide sequence: TGTGCCAGCAGGGATGCGGACACTGAAGCTTTCTTT. It translates to CASRDADTEAFF. The full variable domain, completed using reference TRBV13 and TRBJ1-1, is AAGVIQSPRHLIKEKRETATLKCYPIPRHDTVYWYQQGPGQDPQFLISFYEKMQSDKGSIPDRFSAQQFSDYHSELNMSSLELGDSALYFCASRDADTEAFFGQGTRLTVV.

This chain joins TRBV6-6 and TRBJ2-5, with D perhaps TRBD2 (6 bases). Trimming cost V 4 bases and J 7 bases, with 22 bases left between them. The CDR3 spans 16 residues. Germline V lookup: CDR1 MNHNY, CDR2 SVGAGI (reference sequence). CDR3 sequence: CASSFFTTRERGTQYF. The CDR3 DNA reads as TGTGCCAGCAGTTTTTTCACAACCCGGGAGAGGGGGACCCAGTACTTC.

The chain has TRBV27 and TRBJ1-2; 9 nucleotides line up with TRBD1. The J segment lost 5 bases and the V segment lost 1 base, leaving 17 bases of the junction unmatched. The CDR3 totals 19 residues. Germline-derived CDR1 and CDR2 are MNHEY and SMNVEV (reference sequence). CDR3 nucleotides: TGTGCCAGCAGTTTATACGCTGGGACAGGGCTTACGAGGGGGTATGGCTACACCTTC. Its translation: CASSLYAGTGLTRGYGYTF.

This chain links TRBV11-3 with TRBJ1-3, with TRBD1 matching over 8 bases. Looked up from germline, CDR1 is SGHNT and CDR2 is YENEEA. J lost 2 bases, V lost 7 bases, and 16 bases had no gene match. This CDR3 contains 18 residues. The CDR3 sequence: CASMSGQGVSRPGNTIYF. Here the CDR3 DNA reads TGTGCCAGCATGAGCGGACAGGGAGTTTCGAGGCCTGGAAACACCATATATTTT.

V and J are TRBV19 and TRBJ2-5; no clear D. Germline V gene lookup returns CDR1 LNHDA and CDR2 SQIVND (reference sequence). Trimming removed 7 bases at V and 2 bases at J, with 14 bases between. CDR3 length equals 14 residues. The CDR3 reads CASNSPTSQETQYF. The CDR3 nucleotides are TGTGCCAGTAACAGCCCCACATCTCAAGAGACCCAGTACTTC.